The source of this T cell receptor beta chain is a study of shared clonotypes between healthy human individuals. Donors were healthy HIV-negative adults without recent acute infections or vaccinations. Sequencing was performed with immunoSEQ multiplex PCR; in TCRdb, only in-frame clones are kept and a portion is missing. The data contain about 340,000 clones, less than 85% of them seen just once; the ten biggest clones take up about 10%. This CDR3 has 17 residues. V shed 0 bases, J shed 5 bases, and the junction held 8 bases outside the gene matches. In germline, CDR1 is SGHKS, CDR2 YYEKEE (reference sequence).

The V and J genes are TRBV5-5 and TRBJ2-2; 9 positions match TRBD2. The sequenced material came from memory CD4+ T cells sorted from blood. Subset reported: CD45RA-negative fraction. The TCR originated in a man under 40 in good health. For the CDR3, the DNA is TGTGCCAGCAGCTTGGGAATGGCGGGAGGGCCGACCGGGGAGCTGTTTTTT. It codes for CASSLGMAGGPTGELFF. The variable domain in full, with the rest retrieved from reference TRBV5-5 and TRBJ2-2, is DAGVTQSPTHLIKTRGQQVTLRCSPISGHKSVSWYQQVLGQGPQFIFQYYEKEERGRGNFPDRFSARQFPNYSSELNVNALLLGDSALYLCASSLGMAGGPTGELFFGEGSRLTVL.